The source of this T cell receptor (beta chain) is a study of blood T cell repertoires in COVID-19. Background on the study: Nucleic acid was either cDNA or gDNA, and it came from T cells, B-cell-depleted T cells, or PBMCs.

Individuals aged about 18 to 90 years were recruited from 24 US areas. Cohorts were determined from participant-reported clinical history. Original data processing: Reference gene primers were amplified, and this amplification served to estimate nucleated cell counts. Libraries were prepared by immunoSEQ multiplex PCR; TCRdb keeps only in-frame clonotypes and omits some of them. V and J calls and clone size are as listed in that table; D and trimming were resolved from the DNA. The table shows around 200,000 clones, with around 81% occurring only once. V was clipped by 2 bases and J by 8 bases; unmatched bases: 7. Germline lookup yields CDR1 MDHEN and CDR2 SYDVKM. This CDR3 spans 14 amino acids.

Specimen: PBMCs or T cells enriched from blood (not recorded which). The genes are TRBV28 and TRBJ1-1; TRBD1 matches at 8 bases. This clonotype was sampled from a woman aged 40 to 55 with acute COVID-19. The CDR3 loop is CASSLGQGGGEAFF. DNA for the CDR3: TGTGCCAGCAGTTTAGGACAGGGCGGGGGCGAAGCTTTCTTT.